This is a list of T cell receptor beta chains from one sample in a study of T-cell reconstitution after alpha-beta-depleted transplantation in children. TCRdb fed the PCR reads into MiXCR, producing one record per CDR3 protein. Of about 500,000 distinct CDR3 sequences listed, roughly 11% were seen once; the top ten hold around 15%. The specimen comprised PBMCs, mostly from graft donor cells, sampled 180 days after TCRalphabeta/CD19-depleted stem cell transplant. The receptors here all came from a female patient aged 2-10 years who had a stem cell transplant for aplastic anemia, so the T cells may come from the graft donor. Both conserved end residues are part of each CDR3. Fields, in order: D gene, J gene, V gene, clone size, CDR3 DNA, CDR3 protein. The D gene is left open where the match is weak. Not every row has a clone size; where given, it reads once, few, many or a size class.

d_gene: .; j_gene: TRBJ2-7; v_gene: TRBV20-1; abundance: few; CDR3nt: TGCAGTGCTATTCCCCCGGGAGACCCCTACGAGCAGTACTTC; CDR3aa: CSAIPPGDPYEQYF
d_gene: TRBD2; j_gene: TRBJ2-1; v_gene: TRBV7-2; abundance: .; CDR3nt: TGTGCCAGCAGCCCCCAGGGTAGGCTAGCGGTCTACAATGAGCAGTTCTTC; CDR3aa: CASSPQGRLAVYNEQFF
d_gene: .; j_gene: TRBJ2-3; v_gene: TRBV5-1; abundance: .; CDR3nt: TGCGCCAGCAGCTTGAAACAGGTCGGGGATACGCAGTATTTT; CDR3aa: CASSLKQVGDTQYF
d_gene: TRBD1; j_gene: TRBJ1-1; v_gene: TRBV7-2; abundance: many; CDR3nt: TGTGCCAGCAGCTTAGTGGGACAGGGGACTGAAGCTTTCTTT; CDR3aa: CASSLVGQGTEAFF
d_gene: .; j_gene: TRBJ2-5; v_gene: TRBV30; abundance: few; CDR3nt: TGTGCCTGGAGTCCCCTGGGGGTATGGGAGACCCAGTACTTC; CDR3aa: CAWSPLGVWETQYF
d_gene: TRBD2; j_gene: TRBJ2-7; v_gene: TRBV7-2; abundance: many; CDR3nt: TGTGCCAGCCGCCCGGCAAGCGGGAATGTCTACGAGCAGTACTTC; CDR3aa: CASRPASGNVYEQYF
d_gene: TRBD2; j_gene: TRBJ2-3; v_gene: TRBV3-1; abundance: .; CDR3nt: TGTGCCAGCAGCCACCTGGCCGGGACTAGCACAGCAGATACGCAGTATTTT; CDR3aa: CASSHLAGTSTADTQYF
d_gene: TRBD1; j_gene: TRBJ2-7; v_gene: TRBV7-9; abundance: few; CDR3nt: TGTGCCAGCAGCTTAAGCGACAGGGGGAGTGGATACGAGCAGTACTTC; CDR3aa: CASSLSDRGSGYEQYF
d_gene: .; j_gene: TRBJ1-4; v_gene: TRBV21-1; abundance: few; CDR3nt: TGTGCCAGCAAAGTTAACCGGGGACAGTCAAATGAAAAACTGTTTTTT; CDR3aa: CASKVNRGQSNEKLFF
d_gene: .; j_gene: TRBJ1-4; v_gene: TRBV5-4; abundance: .; CDR3nt: TGTGCCAGCAGCTTGACAGGAGGGCCAGAACTGTTTTTT; CDR3aa: CASSLTGGPELFF
d_gene: TRBD2; j_gene: TRBJ2-3; v_gene: TRBV7-9; abundance: few; CDR3nt: TGTGCCAGCAGCCCCCCGGCGGGGGGGAGAGATACGCAGTATTTT; CDR3aa: CASSPPAGGRDTQYF
d_gene: .; j_gene: TRBJ2-2; v_gene: TRBV27; abundance: few; CDR3nt: TGTGCAGCAGGGTACGTGGGGGAGCTGTTTTTT; CDR3aa: CAAGYVGELFF
d_gene: TRBD1; j_gene: TRBJ2-5; v_gene: TRBV5-1; abundance: .; CDR3nt: TGCGCCAGCAGCGACATACAGGGGCCAGAGACCCAGTACTTC; CDR3aa: CASSDIQGPETQYF
d_gene: .; j_gene: TRBJ1-5; v_gene: TRBV29-1; abundance: .; CDR3nt: TGCAGACTCAATCAGCCCCAGCATTTT; CDR3aa: CRLNQPQHF
d_gene: TRBD2; j_gene: TRBJ2-7; v_gene: TRBV6-1; abundance: .; CDR3nt: TGTGCCAGCAGTACCCTAGCGGGAAACTACGAGCAGTACTTC; CDR3aa: CASSTLAGNYEQYF
d_gene: .; j_gene: TRBJ1-1; v_gene: TRBV6-4; abundance: few; CDR3nt: TGTGCCAGCAGTGACCAGGGTCCCACTGAAGCTTTCTTT; CDR3aa: CASSDQGPTEAFF
d_gene: TRBD2; j_gene: TRBJ2-1; v_gene: TRBV12-3/TRBV12-4; abundance: many; CDR3nt: TGTGCCAGCAGCCCCGCACGAGGGCGGGGGGCGGACAATGAGCAGTTCTTC; CDR3aa: CASSPARGRGADNEQFF
d_gene: .; j_gene: TRBJ2-1; v_gene: TRBV7-2; abundance: .; CDR3nt: TGTGCCAGCAGCGACTCCCGGGACGTATACAATGAGCAGTTCTTC; CDR3aa: CASSDSRDVYNEQFF
d_gene: TRBD2; j_gene: TRBJ2-3; v_gene: TRBV7-9; abundance: .; CDR3nt: TGTGCCAGCAGCGGACGGACTAGCGACATCTGGCTGTATTTT; CDR3aa: CASSGRTSDIWLYF
d_gene: .; j_gene: TRBJ2-7; v_gene: TRBV21-1; abundance: .; CDR3nt: TGTGCCAGCAGCACTGGTCCAGGTCCCTACGAGCAGTACTTC; CDR3aa: CASSTGPGPYEQYF
d_gene: .; j_gene: TRBJ2-7; v_gene: TRBV15; abundance: few; CDR3nt: TGTGCCACCAGCCCGGGGGGGACAGGAATCTACGAGCAGTACTTC; CDR3aa: CATSPGGTGIYEQYF
d_gene: TRBD2; j_gene: TRBJ2-1; v_gene: TRBV19; abundance: .; CDR3nt: TGTGCCAGTAGTATAGTGTCGGGAGGAATAGCCTACAATGAGCAGTTCTTC; CDR3aa: CASSIVSGGIAYNEQFF
d_gene: TRBD1; j_gene: TRBJ2-1; v_gene: TRBV7-2; abundance: few; CDR3nt: TGTGCCAGCAGCCTTGTACCCAAAGGGACAGGGGTTATCAATGAGCAGTTCTTC; CDR3aa: CASSLVPKGTGVINEQFF
d_gene: .; j_gene: TRBJ1-2; v_gene: TRBV6-1; abundance: many; CDR3nt: TGTGCCAGCAGAAGAGTAAACTATGGCTACACCTTC; CDR3aa: CASRRVNYGYTF
d_gene: .; j_gene: TRBJ2-3; v_gene: TRBV7-2; abundance: .; CDR3nt: TGTGCCAGCAGCTTAAAACCGGCGCCAGATACGCAGTATTTT; CDR3aa: CASSLKPAPDTQYF
d_gene: .; j_gene: TRBJ2-7; v_gene: TRBV6-5; abundance: .; CDR3nt: TGTGCCAGCAGTTACTCGAGCCCCAGGGTAGACGGCTCCTACGAGCAGTACTTC; CDR3aa: CASSYSSPRVDGSYEQYF